This T cell receptor (beta chain) was observed in a study of blood T cell repertoires in COVID-19. This clone has only a few counts. The CDR3 is 14 residues long. Germline V gives CDR1 MNHEY, CDR2 SVGAGI. V shed 0 bases and J shed 0 bases, with 3 bases lying between them. Produced via immunoSEQ multiplex PCR; TCRdb's table is partial and in-frame only. The table has fewer than 200,000 clones, about 78% seen once. The chain couples TRBV6-5 to TRBJ1-5; D remains ambiguous. The TCR was taken from a woman in her fifties or sixties who had recovered from COVID-19. Sequences were obtained from PBMCs or T cells enriched from blood (not recorded which). The CDR3 loop reads CASSYSSSNQPQHF. The CDR3 nucleotides read TGTGCCAGCAGTTACTCGAGTAGCAATCAGCCCCAGCATTTT.